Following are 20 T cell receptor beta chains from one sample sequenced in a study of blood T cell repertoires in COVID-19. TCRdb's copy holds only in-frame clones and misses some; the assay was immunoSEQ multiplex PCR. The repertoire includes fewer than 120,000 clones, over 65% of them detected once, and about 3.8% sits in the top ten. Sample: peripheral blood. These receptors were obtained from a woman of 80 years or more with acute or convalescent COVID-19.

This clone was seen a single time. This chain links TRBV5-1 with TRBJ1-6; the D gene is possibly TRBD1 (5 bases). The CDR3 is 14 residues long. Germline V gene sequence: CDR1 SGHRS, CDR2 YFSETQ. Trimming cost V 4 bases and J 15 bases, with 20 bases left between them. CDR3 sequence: CASSLVLRDSLLHF. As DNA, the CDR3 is TGCGCCAGCAGCCTGGTTCTGCGCGACAGTCTCCTCCACTTT.

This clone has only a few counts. The CDR3 region has the DNA TGTGCCAGCAGGGACAGGGTGGCCACCGGGGAGCTGTTTTTT. Amino acid sequence: CASRDRVATGELFF. The chain is built from TRBV27 and TRBJ2-2, with TRBD1 matching 8 bases. V lost 6 bases, J lost 4 bases, and 4 bases stayed unmatched. Germline V gene data show CDR1 as MNHEY and CDR2 as SMNVEV (reference sequence). The CDR3 is made up of 14 amino acids.

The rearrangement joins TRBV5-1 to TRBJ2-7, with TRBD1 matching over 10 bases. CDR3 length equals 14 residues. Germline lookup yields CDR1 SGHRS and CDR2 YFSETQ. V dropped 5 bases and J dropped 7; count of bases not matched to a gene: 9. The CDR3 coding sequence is TGCGCCAGCAGTTCCGGGACAGGGGTCATGGAGCAGTACTTC. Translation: CASSSGTGVMEQYF.

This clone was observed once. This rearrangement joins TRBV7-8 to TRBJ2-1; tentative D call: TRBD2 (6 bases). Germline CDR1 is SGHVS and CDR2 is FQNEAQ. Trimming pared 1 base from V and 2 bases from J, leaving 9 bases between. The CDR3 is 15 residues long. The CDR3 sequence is CASSLVAGPYNEQFF. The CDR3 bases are TGTGCCAGCAGCTTAGTGGCGGGACCCTACAATGAGCAGTTCTTC. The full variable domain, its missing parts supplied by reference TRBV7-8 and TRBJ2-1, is GAGVSQSPRYKVAKRGQDVALRCDPISGHVSLFWYQQALGQGPEFLTYFQNEAQLDKSGLPSDRFFAERPEGSVSTLKIQRTQQEDSAVYLCASSLVAGPYNEQFFGPGTRLTVL.

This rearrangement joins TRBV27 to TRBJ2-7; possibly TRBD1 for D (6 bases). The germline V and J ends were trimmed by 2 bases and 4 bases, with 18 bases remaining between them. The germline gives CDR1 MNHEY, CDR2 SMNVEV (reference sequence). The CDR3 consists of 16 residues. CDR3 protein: CASSLGGRPSYYEQYF. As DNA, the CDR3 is TGTGCCAGCAGTTTAGGGGGCCGCCCCTCCTATTACGAGCAGTACTTC.

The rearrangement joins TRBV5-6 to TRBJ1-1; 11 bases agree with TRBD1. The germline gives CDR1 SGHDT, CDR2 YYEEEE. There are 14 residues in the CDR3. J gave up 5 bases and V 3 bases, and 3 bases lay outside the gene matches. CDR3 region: CASSSGTGGTEAFF. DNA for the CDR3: TGTGCCAGCAGCTCGGGGACAGGGGGGACTGAAGCTTTCTTT.

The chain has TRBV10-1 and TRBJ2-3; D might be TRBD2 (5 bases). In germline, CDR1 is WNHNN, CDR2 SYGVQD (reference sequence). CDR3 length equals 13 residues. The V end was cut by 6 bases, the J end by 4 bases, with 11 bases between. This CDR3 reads CASSPLDSDTQYF. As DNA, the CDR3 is TGCGCCAGCAGCCCACTAGATTCAGATACGCAGTATTTT.

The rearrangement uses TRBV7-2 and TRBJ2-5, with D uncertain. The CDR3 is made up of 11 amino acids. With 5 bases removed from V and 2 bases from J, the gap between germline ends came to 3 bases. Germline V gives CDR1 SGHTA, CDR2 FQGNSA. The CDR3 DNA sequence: TGTGCCAGCAGCGCGCAAGAGACCCAGTACTTC. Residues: CASSAQETQYF.

As DNA, the CDR3 is TGCGCCAGCAGCCAAGGACAGGGGGAGGATGAGCAGTTCTTC. Amino acids: CASSQGQGEDEQFF. The V call is TRBV5-1, the J call TRBJ2-1, with 10 bases fitting TRBD1. The CDR3 sequence is 14 residues long. The germline V gene has CDR1 SGHRS and CDR2 YFSETQ. V was clipped by 4 bases and J by 8 bases; unmatched bases: 6.

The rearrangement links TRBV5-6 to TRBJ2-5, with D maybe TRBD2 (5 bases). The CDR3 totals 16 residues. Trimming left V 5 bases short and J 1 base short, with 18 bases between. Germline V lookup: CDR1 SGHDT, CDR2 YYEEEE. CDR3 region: CASRGQGRRFQETQYF. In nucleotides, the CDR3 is TGTGCCAGCAGGGGTCAAGGCCGGAGGTTCCAAGAGACCCAGTACTTC.

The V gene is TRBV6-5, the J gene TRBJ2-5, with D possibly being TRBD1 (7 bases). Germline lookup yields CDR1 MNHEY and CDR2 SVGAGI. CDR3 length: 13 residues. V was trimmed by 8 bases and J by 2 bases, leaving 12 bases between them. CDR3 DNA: TGTGCCAGCCGCGGGACAGCACAAGAGACCCAGTACTTC. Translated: CASRGTAQETQYF.

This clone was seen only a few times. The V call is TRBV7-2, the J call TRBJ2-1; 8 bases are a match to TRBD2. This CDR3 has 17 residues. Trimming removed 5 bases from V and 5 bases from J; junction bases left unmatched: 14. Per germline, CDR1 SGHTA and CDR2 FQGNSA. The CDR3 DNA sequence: TGTGCCAGCAGCGTCCGAAGCAGGGCGGGAGGTAACAATGAGCAGTTCTTC. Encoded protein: CASSVRSRAGGNNEQFF.

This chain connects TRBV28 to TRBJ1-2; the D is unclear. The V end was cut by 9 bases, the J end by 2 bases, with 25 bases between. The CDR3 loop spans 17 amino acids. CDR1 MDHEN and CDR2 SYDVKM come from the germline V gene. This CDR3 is CASNVPAGLLGNYGYTF. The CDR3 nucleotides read TGTGCCAGTAATGTCCCGGCAGGACTATTAGGAAACTATGGCTACACCTTC.

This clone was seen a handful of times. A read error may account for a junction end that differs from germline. The CDR3, as DNA: TGTGCCAGCAGCCAAGACCCAGGATCGCCGGGGGATAAGCAGTATTTT. Amino acids: CASSQDPGSPGDKQYF. The genes are TRBV4-2 and TRBJ2-3; possible D gene TRBD2, 6 bases. This CDR3 spans 16 amino acids. The V gene's germline CDR1 is LGHNA and CDR2 YNFKEQ.

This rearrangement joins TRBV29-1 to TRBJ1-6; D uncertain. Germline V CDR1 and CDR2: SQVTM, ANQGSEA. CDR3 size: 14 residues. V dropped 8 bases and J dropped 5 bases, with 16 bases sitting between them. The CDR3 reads CSLPGIPHNSPLHF. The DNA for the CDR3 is TGCAGCTTACCCGGGATACCCCATAATTCACCCCTCCACTTT.

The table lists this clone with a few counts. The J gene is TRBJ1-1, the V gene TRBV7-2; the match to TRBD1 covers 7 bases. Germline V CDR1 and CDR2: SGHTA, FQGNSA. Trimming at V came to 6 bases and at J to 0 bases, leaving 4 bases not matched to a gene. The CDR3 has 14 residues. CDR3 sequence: CASRGDSLNTEAFF. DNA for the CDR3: TGTGCCAGCAGGGGGGACAGCTTGAACACTGAAGCTTTCTTT.

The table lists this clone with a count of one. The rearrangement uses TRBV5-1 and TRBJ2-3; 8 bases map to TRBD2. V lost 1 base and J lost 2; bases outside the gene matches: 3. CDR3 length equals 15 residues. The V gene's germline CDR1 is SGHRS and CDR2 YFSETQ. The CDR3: CASSLRGGFTDTQYF. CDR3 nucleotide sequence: TGCGCCAGCAGCTTGCGGGGGGGCTTCACAGATACGCAGTATTTT. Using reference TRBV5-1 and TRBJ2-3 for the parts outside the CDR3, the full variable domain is KAGVTQTPRYLIKTRGQQVTLSCSPISGHRSVSWYQQTPGQGLQFLFEYFSETQRNKGNFPGRFSGRQFSNSRSEMNVSTLELGDSALYLCASSLRGGFTDTQYFGPGTRLTVL.

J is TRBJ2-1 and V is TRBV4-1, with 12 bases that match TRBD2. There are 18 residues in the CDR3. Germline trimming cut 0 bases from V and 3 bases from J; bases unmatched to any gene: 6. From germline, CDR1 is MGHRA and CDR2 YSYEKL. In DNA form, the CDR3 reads TGCGCCAGCAGCCAAGATTCGACTAGCGGGGGCCTCTACAATGAGCAGTTCTTC. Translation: CASSQDSTSGGLYNEQFF.

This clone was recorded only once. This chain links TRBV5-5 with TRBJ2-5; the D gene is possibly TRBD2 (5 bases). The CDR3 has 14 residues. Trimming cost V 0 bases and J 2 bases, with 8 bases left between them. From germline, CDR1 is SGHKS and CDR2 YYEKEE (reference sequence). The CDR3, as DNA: TGTGCCAGCAGCTTGGCCGAGCGGCAAGAGACCCAGTACTTC. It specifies CASSLAERQETQYF.

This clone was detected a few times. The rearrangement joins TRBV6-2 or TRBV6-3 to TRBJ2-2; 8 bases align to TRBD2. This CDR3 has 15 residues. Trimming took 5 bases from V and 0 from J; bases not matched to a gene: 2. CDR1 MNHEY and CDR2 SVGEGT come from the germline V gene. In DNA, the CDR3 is TGTGCCAGCAGTCTACTAGCGGCGAACACCGGGGAGCTGTTTTTT. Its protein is CASSLLAANTGELFF.